Listed here is a single TCR beta chain. The germline V and J ends were trimmed by 2 bases and 2 bases, with 8 bases remaining between them. CDR1 is SGHNT, CDR2 YYREEE, per germline (reference sequence). The CDR3 length is 14 residues. This sample's time point: pretreatment peripheral blood. Patients suffered from locally advanced or metastatic urothelial carcinoma. Here immunoSEQ multiplex PCR was the method, and the copy in TCRdb shows in-frame clones only, minus some. The data contain 70,000 or so clones, roughly 90% of them singletons. The sample originates from a study of PD-L1 blockade in urothelial cancer.

The J gene is TRBJ2-1, the V gene TRBV5-4; weak D call: TRBD2 (5 bases). The specimen was PBMCs, collected around atezolizumab (anti-PD-L1) treatment. The sequence came from a man in his 70s with urothelial cancer. In nucleotides, the CDR3 is TGTGCCAGCAGCTTCAGAGGGACCTACAATGAGCAGTTCTTC. Its protein product is CASSFRGTYNEQFF.